The rows below give T cell receptor beta chains drawn from one sample of a study of T cells in narcolepsy. Data came from immunoSEQ multiplex PCR; TCRdb stores just in-frame clones and leaves some out. The profile shows tens of thousands of clones, 80% to 85% of them singletons. Sequenced sample: CD45RA- memory CD4+ T cells from PBMCs. All receptors come from a human donor with narcolepsy. Each CDR3 is given with its conserved first and last residue. A D gene is named only where the DNA matches it firmly. A clone size is listed for some rows: how often the clone was seen (once, few, many), or a class if it is expanded.

CDR3nt: TGTGCCAGCAGTTACTCCGAGATCACTGAAGCTTTCTTT
CDR3aa: CASSYSEITEAFF
j_gene: TRBJ1-1
v_gene: TRBV6-6
d_gene: .
abundance: few

CDR3nt: TGTGCCAGTAGCCCAGGGGAGTGGGTTGGGGAGACCCAGTACTTC
CDR3aa: CASSPGEWVGETQYF
j_gene: TRBJ2-5
v_gene: TRBV19
d_gene: .
abundance: .

CDR3nt: TGTGCCAGTAGTACCCCACAGGGTGGCAATCAGCCCCAGCATTTT
CDR3aa: CASSTPQGGNQPQHF
j_gene: TRBJ1-5
v_gene: TRBV19
d_gene: .
abundance: .

CDR3nt: TGCAGCGTTGAAGTTTTCAGGGTTGGAGAGACCCAGTACTTC
CDR3aa: CSVEVFRVGETQYF
j_gene: TRBJ2-5
v_gene: TRBV29-1
d_gene: .
abundance: .

CDR3nt: TGTGCCAGCAGCTCTAACAGGGCCGGGGAGCTGTTTTTT
CDR3aa: CASSSNRAGELFF
j_gene: TRBJ2-2
v_gene: TRBV11-2
d_gene: .
abundance: .

CDR3nt: TGTGCCAGCAGCTTCCCCAGCGGGGAGCAGTTCTTC
CDR3aa: CASSFPSGEQFF
j_gene: TRBJ2-1
v_gene: TRBV7-9
d_gene: .
abundance: .

CDR3nt: TGTGCCTGGAGAAGACGGGGTCGCACAGATACGCAGTATTTT
CDR3aa: CAWRRRGRTDTQYF
j_gene: TRBJ2-3
v_gene: TRBV30
d_gene: .
abundance: .

CDR3nt: TGTGCCAGCAGCTTAGGGGGGCCTGGGGCCAACGTCCTGACTTTC
CDR3aa: CASSLGGPGANVLTF
j_gene: TRBJ2-6
v_gene: TRBV11-3
d_gene: .
abundance: once

CDR3nt: TGCGCCAGCAGCTTGGATGGGACTCCTTCCACAGATACGCAGTATTTT
CDR3aa: CASSLDGTPSTDTQYF
j_gene: TRBJ2-3
v_gene: TRBV5-1
d_gene: .
abundance: .

CDR3nt: TGTGCCAGCAGCGTTTGGGGGAATCAGCCCCAGCATTTT
CDR3aa: CASSVWGNQPQHF
j_gene: TRBJ1-5
v_gene: TRBV9
d_gene: .
abundance: .

CDR3nt: TGTGCCTGGAGTGTTACCCATGAGCAGTTCTTC
CDR3aa: CAWSVTHEQFF
j_gene: TRBJ2-1
v_gene: TRBV30
d_gene: .
abundance: .

CDR3nt: TGTAGCGGACTGCTCCTAGTCGAGCAGTACTTC
CDR3aa: CSGLLLVEQYF
j_gene: TRBJ2-7
v_gene: TRBV6-4
d_gene: .
abundance: .

CDR3nt: TGTGCCAGCAGCTCCAGTTTCATCCGCAATGAGCAGTTCTTC
CDR3aa: CASSSSFIRNEQFF
j_gene: TRBJ2-1
v_gene: TRBV27
d_gene: .
abundance: once

CDR3nt: TGTGCCAGCAGCCGCCCCCCCGAGAACACTGAAGCTTTCTTT
CDR3aa: CASSRPPENTEAFF
j_gene: TRBJ1-1
v_gene: TRBV11-2
d_gene: .
abundance: .

CDR3nt: TGTGCCAGCAGCGTACTACCCGACCCGTTTCTCGGCGAGACCCAGTACTTC
CDR3aa: CASSVLPDPFLGETQYF
j_gene: TRBJ2-5
v_gene: TRBV9
d_gene: .
abundance: .

CDR3nt: TGTGCCAGTAGTATAGACAGACAGCTTGGCAACACTGAAGCTTTCTTT
CDR3aa: CASSIDRQLGNTEAFF
j_gene: TRBJ1-1
v_gene: TRBV19
d_gene: .
abundance: .

CDR3nt: TGCGCCAGCAGCCAGGTTAAGGGACTAGCGGGGGGCAACACAGATACGCAGTATTTT
CDR3aa: CASSQVKGLAGGNTDTQYF
j_gene: TRBJ2-3
v_gene: TRBV4-3
d_gene: TRBD2
abundance: .

CDR3nt: TGTGCCAGCTCCGGGACAGGCACCGGGGAGCTGTTTTTT
CDR3aa: CASSGTGTGELFF
j_gene: TRBJ2-2
v_gene: TRBV2
d_gene: TRBD1
abundance: .

CDR3nt: TGTGCCAGCAGCTTAGAATCCAACGGTTGGTACGAGCAGTACTTC
CDR3aa: CASSLESNGWYEQYF
j_gene: TRBJ2-7
v_gene: TRBV7-2
d_gene: .
abundance: once

CDR3nt: TGTGCCAGCAGCCAGGTCGGACAGTCCTACGAGCAGTACTTC
CDR3aa: CASSQVGQSYEQYF
j_gene: TRBJ2-7
v_gene: TRBV4-2
d_gene: .
abundance: .

CDR3nt: TGCGCCAGCAGCTTGACACAGGGGGTTTTGGGCTATGGCTACACCTTC
CDR3aa: CASSLTQGVLGYGYTF
j_gene: TRBJ1-2
v_gene: TRBV5-1
d_gene: TRBD1
abundance: .

CDR3nt: TGTGCCAGCAGCAAGGGGGGCCCCACATCCTACGAGCAGTACTTC
CDR3aa: CASSKGGPTSYEQYF
j_gene: TRBJ2-7
v_gene: TRBV5-6
d_gene: .
abundance: .

CDR3nt: TGTGCCAGCAGTGCCCAGCGGAACACAGATACGCAGTATTTT
CDR3aa: CASSAQRNTDTQYF
j_gene: TRBJ2-3
v_gene: TRBV6-1
d_gene: .
abundance: .

CDR3nt: TGTGCCAGCAGTGAGTATTCCAGGGTTGGTGAAGCTTTCTTT
CDR3aa: CASSEYSRVGEAFF
j_gene: TRBJ1-1
v_gene: TRBV6-1
d_gene: .
abundance: .

CDR3nt: TGTGCCAGCAGCAGAACGGTCGGGCGGGACTCCTACAATGAGCAGTTCTTC
CDR3aa: CASSRTVGRDSYNEQFF
j_gene: TRBJ2-1
v_gene: TRBV7-6
d_gene: .
abundance: .

CDR3nt: TGTGCCAGCAGTTCGACAGGGGCCGTGAACACTGAAGCTTTCTTT
CDR3aa: CASSSTGAVNTEAFF
j_gene: TRBJ1-1
v_gene: TRBV27
d_gene: TRBD1
abundance: once

CDR3nt: TGTGCCAGCCTGGAGGTGGCGGGGGGATGGGAGACCCAGTACTTC
CDR3aa: CASLEVAGGWETQYF
j_gene: TRBJ2-5
v_gene: TRBV6-5
d_gene: TRBD2
abundance: .

CDR3nt: TGTGCCACCAGCAGAGATCTGGGCAGGGGGACTGAAGCTTTCTTT
CDR3aa: CATSRDLGRGTEAFF
j_gene: TRBJ1-1
v_gene: TRBV15
d_gene: TRBD1
abundance: .

CDR3nt: TGTGCCTGGAGTTCGTCCATCGGTGGCTACACCTTC
CDR3aa: CAWSSSIGGYTF
j_gene: TRBJ1-2
v_gene: TRBV30
d_gene: .
abundance: .

CDR3nt: TGTGCCAGCAGTTTCAGCCTGAACACTGAAGCTTTCTTT
CDR3aa: CASSFSLNTEAFF
j_gene: TRBJ1-1
v_gene: TRBV27
d_gene: .
abundance: .

CDR3nt: TGTGCCAGCAGGGAGGGGGCGCCGGGAAACACCATATATTTT
CDR3aa: CASREGAPGNTIYF
j_gene: TRBJ1-3
v_gene: TRBV2
d_gene: TRBD1
abundance: few

CDR3nt: TGTGCCTGGAGTATTGAGGGGACAGGGAAGATGCCCCAGCATTTT
CDR3aa: CAWSIEGTGKMPQHF
j_gene: TRBJ1-5
v_gene: TRBV30
d_gene: TRBD1
abundance: .

CDR3nt: TGTGCCAGCAGCTTAGTAAGACTAGCAGCCTACGAGCAGTACTTC
CDR3aa: CASSLVRLAAYEQYF
j_gene: TRBJ2-7
v_gene: TRBV7-2
d_gene: TRBD2
abundance: once

CDR3nt: TGCGCCAGCAGCTTGATACGGGATGAGCAGTTCTTC
CDR3aa: CASSLIRDEQFF
j_gene: TRBJ2-1
v_gene: TRBV5-1
d_gene: .
abundance: few

CDR3nt: TGTGCCAGCAAACTGAGCTCTGGGGCCAACGTCCTGACTTTC
CDR3aa: CASKLSSGANVLTF
j_gene: TRBJ2-6
v_gene: TRBV25-1
d_gene: .
abundance: few

CDR3nt: TGCGCCAGCAGCTTGGCCTTCCCGAGCTCCTACAATGAGCAGTTCTTC
CDR3aa: CASSLAFPSSYNEQFF
j_gene: TRBJ2-1
v_gene: TRBV5-1
d_gene: .
abundance: .

CDR3nt: TGTGCCAGCAGTCGCTTAGCCGGGACTAGCGGAGTCAATGAGCAGTTCTTC
CDR3aa: CASSRLAGTSGVNEQFF
j_gene: TRBJ2-1
v_gene: TRBV27
d_gene: TRBD2
abundance: .

CDR3nt: TGTGCCAGCAGCTCAACCCCAGCTTGGGCAGATACGCAGTATTTT
CDR3aa: CASSSTPAWADTQYF
j_gene: TRBJ2-3
v_gene: TRBV7-3
d_gene: .
abundance: once

CDR3nt: TGTGCCAGCAGCTTACCCCTAGATACGCAGTATTTT
CDR3aa: CASSLPLDTQYF
j_gene: TRBJ2-3
v_gene: TRBV7-8
d_gene: .
abundance: .

CDR3nt: TGCGCCAGCAGCCAAGATTACGGCATCAGCCTCTCCTACGAGCAGTACTTC
CDR3aa: CASSQDYGISLSYEQYF
j_gene: TRBJ2-7
v_gene: TRBV4-3
d_gene: .
abundance: .

CDR3nt: TGTGCCAGCACGGGAGGGTTAGGCTACACCTTC
CDR3aa: CASTGGLGYTF
j_gene: TRBJ1-2
v_gene: TRBV6-5
d_gene: .
abundance: .

CDR3nt: TGCGCCAGCAGCCAAGATACCTCCAGAAGTGAGCAGTTCTTC
CDR3aa: CASSQDTSRSEQFF
j_gene: TRBJ2-1
v_gene: TRBV4-3
d_gene: .
abundance: .

CDR3nt: TGTGCCAGCAACCCCCCAGGGGGCAATGTCGACGAGCAGTACTTC
CDR3aa: CASNPPGGNVDEQYF
j_gene: TRBJ2-7
v_gene: TRBV6-5
d_gene: TRBD1
abundance: .

CDR3nt: TGTGCCAGCAGTCTGGGGATGATAGCGGAGACCCAGTACTTC
CDR3aa: CASSLGMIAETQYF
j_gene: TRBJ2-5
v_gene: TRBV6-6
d_gene: .
abundance: once

CDR3nt: TGCGCCAGCAGCTTGGAGGTTGGGGGGACTGAAGCTTTCTTT
CDR3aa: CASSLEVGGTEAFF
j_gene: TRBJ1-1
v_gene: TRBV5-1
d_gene: .
abundance: .

CDR3nt: TGTGCCAGCAGCCAACGAGGAGTAGGGTCAGAGACCCAGTACTTC
CDR3aa: CASSQRGVGSETQYF
j_gene: TRBJ2-5
v_gene: TRBV5-4
d_gene: .
abundance: .

CDR3nt: TGTGCCAGCAGTTGGGCGGGCATGGGATATGGCTACACCTTC
CDR3aa: CASSWAGMGYGYTF
j_gene: TRBJ1-2
v_gene: TRBV27
d_gene: .
abundance: .

CDR3nt: TGTGCCAGCAGCAAACGGGAGGGGGCTTACACTGAAGCTTTCTTT
CDR3aa: CASSKREGAYTEAFF
j_gene: TRBJ1-1
v_gene: TRBV7-2
d_gene: TRBD1
abundance: few

CDR3nt: TGTGCCAGCACCCAAGGAACCGGGGAGCTGTTTTTT
CDR3aa: CASTQGTGELFF
j_gene: TRBJ2-2
v_gene: TRBV6-9
d_gene: .
abundance: .

CDR3nt: TGTGCCAGCAGCCAAGAAGGGCGGTCTGGTGAGACCCAGTACTTC
CDR3aa: CASSQEGRSGETQYF
j_gene: TRBJ2-5
v_gene: TRBV4-2
d_gene: .
abundance: .

CDR3nt: TGCGCCAGCAGAAGCGGGAGGGAGCGGGAGACCCAGTACTTC
CDR3aa: CASRSGRERETQYF
j_gene: TRBJ2-5
v_gene: TRBV5-1
d_gene: TRBD2
abundance: .